The 10 T cell receptor beta chains given below trace back to one sample, sequenced in a study of blood T cell repertoires in COVID-19. TCRdb keeps only in-frame clones here, not all; method: immunoSEQ multiplex PCR. Of roughly 240,000 clones listed, roughly 90% are singletons. Sequences were obtained from PBMCs or T cells enriched from blood (not recorded which). Receptor source: a woman in her thirties with acute COVID-19.

This chain uses TRBV4-3 with TRBJ2-3; D is ambiguous. Germline CDR1 is LGHNA and CDR2 is YSLEER. The CDR3 totals 13 residues. V was clipped by 0 bases and J by 6 bases, with 7 bases between them. The CDR3: CASSQESRDTQYF. The CDR3 region has the DNA TGCGCCAGCAGCCAAGAGTCTCGGGATACGCAGTATTTT.

The CDR3 protein is CASSYLQGQGNTIYF. CDR3 in DNA: TGTGCCAGCAGTTACCTCCAGGGCCAAGGAAACACCATATATTTT. The chain carries TRBV6-5 and TRBJ1-3; D perhaps matches TRBD1 (5 bases). Germline CDR1 and CDR2: MNHEY and SVGAGI. Between the trimmed V and J ends, which lost 2 bases and 4 bases, there was a span of 12 bases. The CDR3 sequence is 15 residues long.

The rearrangement joins TRBV19 to TRBJ1-1, with 7 bases identical to TRBD1. CDR1 and CDR2 from the germline V gene are LNHDA and SQIVND (reference sequence). Germline trimming cut 0 bases from V and 0 bases from J; bases unmatched to any gene: 10. This CDR3 region has 18 residues. The CDR3 DNA reads as TGTGCCAGTAGTATAGATGACAGGGAAGCTGCCATGAACACTGAAGCTTTCTTT. Translation: CASSIDDREAAMNTEAFF. The full variable domain, with the rest looked up from reference TRBV19 and TRBJ1-1, is DGGITQSPKYLFRKEGQNVTLSCEQNLNHDAMYWYRQDPGQGLRLIYYSQIVNDFQKGDIAEGYSVSREKKESFPLTVTSAQKNPTAFYLCASSIDDREAAMNTEAFFGQGTRLTVV.

V usage is TRBV6-5 and J usage is TRBJ1-1, with D tentatively TRBD1 (6 bases). CDR1 MNHEY and CDR2 SVGAGI come from the germline V gene. The CDR3 runs 12 residues. The V and J ends lost 2 bases and 7 bases respectively, with 8 bases between them. In DNA form, the CDR3 reads TGTGCCAGCAGTTACAGGGGGGGTGAAGCTTTCTTT. It codes for CASSYRGGEAFF.

The V gene is TRBV6-4, the J gene TRBJ2-5; 8 bases line up with TRBD2. Germline CDR1 is MRHNA and CDR2 is SNTAGT. This CDR3 has 14 amino acids. Trimming took 4 bases from V and 4 from J; bases not matched to a gene: 5. CDR3 in DNA: TGTGCCAGCAGTGTGCGAGCGGGGGCAGAGACCCAGTACTTC. This translates into CASSVRAGAETQYF.

The V call is TRBV4-2, the J call TRBJ1-5, with TRBD1 as a possible D gene (6 bases). The ends were cut back, 2 bases at V and 1 base at J, with 9 bases in the middle. Looked up from germline, CDR1 is LGHNA and CDR2 is YNFKEQ. The CDR3 runs 15 residues. CDR3 sequence: CASSQLDRSNQPQHF. The CDR3 bases are TGTGCCAGCAGCCAATTGGACAGAAGCAATCAGCCCCAGCATTTT.

The chain uses TRBV19 and TRBJ2-7; tentatively, D is TRBD1 (6 bases). The germline gives CDR1 LNHDA, CDR2 SQIVND (reference sequence). The V gene lost 3 bases and the J gene lost 5 bases, with 11 bases spanning the gap. The CDR3 runs 13 residues. The CDR3 DNA is TGTGCCAGTAGTATTAGGGGGAACCACGAGCAGTACTTC. It specifies CASSIRGNHEQYF.

V usage is TRBV5-1 and J usage is TRBJ2-2; a weak D match, TRBD1 (6 bases). Trimming stripped 3 bases from V and 8 bases from J, with 17 bases between. Germline CDR1 SGHRS, CDR2 YFSETQ. The CDR3 is made up of 15 amino acids. Here the CDR3 reads CASSSDGQPRGELFF. CDR3 sequence (DNA): TGCGCCAGCAGCTCGGATGGACAGCCAAGAGGGGAGCTGTTTTTT.

The CDR3 DNA reads as TGTGCCAGCAGCTTATTCGGCGGATATGGCTACACCTTC. Its translation: CASSLFGGYGYTF. J is TRBJ1-2 and V is TRBV7-9; the D is unclear. The V end was cut by 2 bases, the J end by 5 bases, with 9 bases between. The CDR3 runs to 13 residues. Looked up from germline, CDR1 is SEHNR and CDR2 is FQNEAQ (reference sequence).

V usage is TRBV10-3 and J usage is TRBJ1-3, with 7 bases lining up with TRBD1. The CDR3 is 15 amino acids. Germline CDR1 ENHRY, CDR2 SYGVKD. J was trimmed by 0 bases and V by 6 bases; bases with no gene match: 5. The CDR3 protein is CAIRSTGNSGNTIYF. In DNA form, the CDR3 reads TGTGCCATCAGGTCGACAGGGAACTCTGGAAACACCATATATTTT.